Following are 18 T cell receptor beta chains from one sample sequenced in a study of post-analysis software for immune sequencing data. The study's findings and limits: Five TRBV segments were significantly more frequent in patients than in controls. TRBV5-6, TRBV5-1 and TRBV20-1 were among these segments.

Antigens for these TCRs are unknown. The authors incorporated unique molecular identifiers into the TCR beta cDNA libraries. One entry per CDR3 protein, called by TCRdb with MiXCR from the PCR reads. The sample contains fewer than 850,000 distinct CDR3 sequences, 30% of which appear only once. Material for sequencing was blood. Receptors were obtained from a girl under 18 with multiple sclerosis.

The V gene is TRBV14, the J gene TRBJ2-1; TRBD2 matches 8 bases. Germline-derived CDR1 and CDR2 are SGHDN and FVKESK. CDR3 length: 15 residues. Germline trimming cut 0 bases from V and 7 bases from J; bases unmatched to any gene: 5. In nucleotides, the CDR3 is TGTGCCAGCAGCCAAGACGGCGGGAGGCCTAATGAGCAGTTCTTC. Its protein is CASSQDGGRPNEQFF.

This clonotype has a handful of counts. The chain couples TRBV7-2 to TRBJ2-1; no firm D call. This CDR3 has 15 residues. Germline V gene lookup returns CDR1 SGHTA and CDR2 FQGNSA. Trimming took off 1 base at V and 3 bases at J, with 10 bases between the two ends. As DNA, the CDR3 is TGTGCCAGCAGCTTAGTACTGGGAAGCTACAATGAGCAGTTCTTC. It yields the protein CASSLVLGSYNEQFF.

In this sample, this clonotype turned up a few times. This chain links TRBV9 with TRBJ2-7, with D unresolved. CDR1 and CDR2 from the germline V gene are SGDLS and YYNGEE. V was cut by 0 bases and J by 3 bases, with 10 bases left in between. The CDR3 has 14 amino acids. CDR3 DNA sequence: TGTGCCAGCAGCGTAGCGTCTGGGCTCTACGAGCAGTACTTC. Its translation is CASSVASGLYEQYF.

This clonotype came up a few times. This chain uses TRBV7-8 with TRBJ2-6; D unresolved. The CDR3 totals 17 residues. Germline values: CDR1 SGHVS, CDR2 FQNEAQ. The V gene lost 3 bases and the J gene lost 2 bases, with 14 bases spanning the gap. CDR3 sequence reads: CASSFPPQIPGANVLTF. CDR3 sequence (DNA): TGTGCCAGCAGCTTTCCCCCCCAGATCCCTGGGGCCAACGTCCTGACTTTC.

This clonotype came up a few times. This chain connects TRBV6-5 to TRBJ2-6; no reliable D call. The CDR3 runs to 13 residues. Germline CDR1 reads MNHEY; CDR2 reads SVGAGI. Deletions cut 8 bases from V and 1 base from J, with 6 bases between. The DNA for the CDR3 is TGTGCCAGCTGGACGTCTGGGGCCAACGTCCTGACTTTC. Translating it yields CASWTSGANVLTF.

This clonotype was observed a handful of times. The J gene is TRBJ1-2, the V gene TRBV6-5; D may be TRBD1 (5 bases). Between the trimmed V and J ends, which lost 7 bases and 6 bases, there was a span of 24 bases. Germline V gene lookup returns CDR1 MNHEY and CDR2 SVGAGI. The length of the CDR3 is 16 residues. Here the CDR3 reads CASTDRWGGSGDGYTF. The CDR3 DNA reads as TGTGCCAGCACCGATCGGTGGGGGGGAAGCGGTGATGGCTACACCTTC.

This clonotype was recorded at least ten times. This chain uses TRBV29-1 with TRBJ2-1, with D uncertain. CDR3 length: 13 amino acids. The germline V and J ends were trimmed by 4 bases and 0 bases, with 7 bases remaining between them. Germline lookup yields CDR1 SQVTM and CDR2 ANQGSEA. CDR3 DNA sequence: TGCAGCGTTGGTGGAAGCTCCTACAATGAGCAGTTCTTC. Its translation is CSVGGSSYNEQFF.

The chain is built from TRBV5-5 and TRBJ2-3; D possibly corresponds to TRBD2 (5 bases). Germline CDR1 is SGHKS and CDR2 is YYEKEE (reference sequence). The V end was cut by 3 bases, the J end by 6 bases, with 23 bases between. There are 17 residues in the CDR3. The CDR3 nucleotides are TGTGCCAGCAGCTCGAACCAAGAGGGCCGGAGTAGGGATACGCAGTATTTT. Translation: CASSSNQEGRSRDTQYF.

This clonotype was seen only a few times. V and J are TRBV6-2 or TRBV6-3 and TRBJ2-7, with 8 bases matching TRBD2. With V trimmed by 5 bases and J by 4 bases, 10 bases remained unmatched. There are 15 residues in the CDR3. Germline CDR1 is MNHEY and CDR2 is SVGEGT. The CDR3, as DNA: TGTGCCAGCAGTCCCAGCGGGGGCCGCAGATACGAGCAGTACTTC. It yields the protein CASSPSGGRRYEQYF.

This sequence joins TRBV14 and TRBJ2-7, with 8 bases identical to TRBD1. The CDR3 extends over 15 amino acids. Trimming took 7 bases from V and 0 from J; bases not matched to a gene: 8. CDR1 and CDR2 from the germline V gene are SGHDN and FVKESK. The CDR3 DNA sequence: TGTGCCAGCAACCGCGGACAGGGCTACTCCTACGAGCAGTACTTC. This sequence encodes CASNRGQGYSYEQYF.

Of note for this clonotype: Given the absence of the conserved phenylalanine or tryptophan at the CDR3 end, a read error is likely. The chain combines TRBV4-2 with TRBJ2-1, with 10 bases lining up with TRBD2. The ends lost 3 bases at V and 6 bases at J; junction bases unmatched: 8. This CDR3 region has 16 residues. The germline V gene has CDR1 LGHNA and CDR2 YNFKEQ. The CDR3: CASSHGLAEGSNEQFC. The CDR3 DNA is TGTGCCAGCAGCCACGGACTAGCGGAGGGCTCCAATGAGCAGTTCTGC.

Concerning this clonotype: This clone may be a read error of a much larger clone one base away. This CDR3 reads CAISERAGVYNEQYF. The CDR3 DNA reads as TGTGCCATCAGTGAGCGGGCGGGAGTCTACAATGAGCAGTACTTC. The chain is built from TRBV10-3 and TRBJ2-1, with 7 nucleotides matching TRBD2. Gene TRBJ2-7 matches the end of the DNA better, so the J call may be wrong. Germline-derived CDR1 and CDR2 are ENHRY and SYGVKD. The length of the CDR3 is 15 residues.

Ten or more counts support this clonotype. V gene TRBV28 combines with J gene TRBJ2-5, with 13 bases lining up with TRBD2. This CDR3 comprises 15 residues. The ends lost 6 bases at V and 2 bases at J; junction bases unmatched: 3. Germline V CDR1 and CDR2: MDHEN, SYDVKM. The CDR3 DNA is TGTGCCAGCAGCATACTAGCGGGGGGGCAAGAGACCCAGTACTTC. It is translated as CASSILAGGQETQYF.

The rearrangement uses TRBV25-1 and TRBJ1-1; unclear D gene. Per the germline V gene, CDR1 is MGHDK and CDR2 is SYGVNS. The CDR3 spans 14 residues. V shed 0 bases and J shed 10 bases, with 15 bases lying between them. The CDR3 region is CASSEYGGRLGAFF. The CDR3 DNA reads as TGTGCCAGCAGTGAATATGGAGGGAGGTTGGGAGCTTTCTTT. Full variable domain (rest looked up from reference TRBV25-1 and TRBJ1-1): EADIYQTPRYLVIGTGKKITLECSQTMGHDKMYWYQQDPGMELHLIHYSYGVNSTEKGDLSSESTVSRIRTEHFPLTLESARPSHTSQYLCASSEYGGRLGAFFGQGTRLTVV.

This clonotype came up once. The rearrangement uses TRBV7-8 and TRBJ1-1, with D perhaps matching TRBD1 (5 bases). Germline V gives CDR1 SGHVS, CDR2 FQNEAQ. The CDR3 is 14 residues long. Trimming shortened V by 0 bases and J by 10 bases, and 15 bases separated the two germline ends. CDR3 amino acids: CASSLAPGPAGAFF. In nucleotides, the CDR3 is TGTGCCAGCAGCTTAGCCCCGGGGCCGGCAGGAGCTTTCTTT. Full variable domain (outside the CDR3, taken from reference TRBV7-8 and TRBJ1-1): GAGVSQSPRYKVAKRGQDVALRCDPISGHVSLFWYQQALGQGPEFLTYFQNEAQLDKSGLPSDRFFAERPEGSVSTLKIQRTQQEDSAVYLCASSLAPGPAGAFFGQGTRLTVV.

Regarding this clonotype: Compared with germline, one end of the junction differs, possibly owing to a read error. The chain employs TRBV20-1 and TRBJ2-5; D perhaps matches TRBD2 (5 bases). Germline V CDR1 and CDR2: DFQATT, SNEGSKA (reference sequence). The CDR3 sequence is 12 residues long. DNA of the CDR3: TGCAGTGCTCGAGACTACCAAGAGACCCAGGACTTC. It codes for CSARDYQETQDF.

This clonotype has only a few counts. This rearrangement joins TRBV29-1 to TRBJ2-1; 7 bases match TRBD2. The V gene end was trimmed by 4 bases and the J gene end by 0 bases; junction bases not matched to a gene: 6. The CDR3 contains 15 residues. The germline CDR1 and CDR2 sequences are SQVTM and ANQGSEA. The CDR3 coding sequence is TGCAGCGTTGTGCCTAGCGGTAGCTCCTACAATGAGCAGTTCTTC. It translates to CSVVPSGSSYNEQFF.

V usage is TRBV12-3 or TRBV12-4 and J usage is TRBJ2-3; 10 bases agree with TRBD2. J was trimmed by 3 bases and V by 6 bases; bases with no gene match: 9. The CDR3 is 16 amino acids. The CDR3 here is CASSRTSGTRTDTQYF. The CDR3 DNA sequence: TGTGCCAGCAGCCGGACTAGCGGAACTAGAACAGATACGCAGTATTTT.